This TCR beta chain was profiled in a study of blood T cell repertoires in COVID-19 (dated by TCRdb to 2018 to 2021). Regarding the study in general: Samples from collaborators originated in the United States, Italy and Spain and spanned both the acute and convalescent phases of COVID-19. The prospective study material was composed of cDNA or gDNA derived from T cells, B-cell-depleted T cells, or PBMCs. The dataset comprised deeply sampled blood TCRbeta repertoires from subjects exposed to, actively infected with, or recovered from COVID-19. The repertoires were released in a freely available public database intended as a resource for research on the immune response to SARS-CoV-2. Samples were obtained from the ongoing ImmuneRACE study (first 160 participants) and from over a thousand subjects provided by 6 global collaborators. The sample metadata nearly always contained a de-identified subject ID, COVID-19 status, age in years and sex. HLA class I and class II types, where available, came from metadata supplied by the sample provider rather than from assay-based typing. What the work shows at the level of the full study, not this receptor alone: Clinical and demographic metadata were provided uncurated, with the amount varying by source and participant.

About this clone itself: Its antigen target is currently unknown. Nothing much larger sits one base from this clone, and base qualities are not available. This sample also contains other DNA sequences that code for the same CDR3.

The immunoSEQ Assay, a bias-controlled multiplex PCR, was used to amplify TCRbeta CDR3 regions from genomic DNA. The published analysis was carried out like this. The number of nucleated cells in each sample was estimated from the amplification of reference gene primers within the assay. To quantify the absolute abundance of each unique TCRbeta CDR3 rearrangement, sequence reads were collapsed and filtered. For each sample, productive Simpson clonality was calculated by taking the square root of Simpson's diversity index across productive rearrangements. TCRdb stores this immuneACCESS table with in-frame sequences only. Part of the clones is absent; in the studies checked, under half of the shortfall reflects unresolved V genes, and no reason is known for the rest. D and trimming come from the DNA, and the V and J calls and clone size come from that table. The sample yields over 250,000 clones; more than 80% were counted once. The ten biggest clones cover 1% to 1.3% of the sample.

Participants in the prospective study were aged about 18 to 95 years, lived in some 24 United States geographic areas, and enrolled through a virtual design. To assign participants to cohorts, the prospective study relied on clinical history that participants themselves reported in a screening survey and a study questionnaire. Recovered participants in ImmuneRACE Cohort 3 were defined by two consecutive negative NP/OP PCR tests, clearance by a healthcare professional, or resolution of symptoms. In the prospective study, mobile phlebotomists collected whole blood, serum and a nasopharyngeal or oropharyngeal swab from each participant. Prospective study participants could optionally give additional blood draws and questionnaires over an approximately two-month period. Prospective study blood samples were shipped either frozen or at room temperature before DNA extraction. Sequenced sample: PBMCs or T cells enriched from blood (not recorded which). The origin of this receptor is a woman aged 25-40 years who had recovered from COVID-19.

The nucleotide sequence reads TGTGCCAGCAGGCAGGGAGGGACTGAAGCTTTCTTT. It encodes CASRQGGTEAFF. Recombination linked TRBV27 to TRBJ1-1; the D gene is possibly TRBD1, with 5 bases matching. V is reduced by 6 bases and J by 5 bases, leaving a spacing of 10 bases between them. CDR1 and CDR2, per the germline V gene (reference sequence), are MNHEY and SMNVEV. The CDR3 runs 12 residues from the cysteine to the phenylalanine. Just the 36-base CDR3 DNA is kept, in frame starting at base 1.